These 22 T cell receptor beta chains were all obtained from the same sample, sequenced in a study of cytomegalovirus exposure and HLA in healthy donors. PCR primers comprised 60 Vbeta and 13 Jbeta primers. Repertoires were generated with immunoSEQ multiplex PCR, while TCRdb's copy carries only in-frame clones and drops some. The sample holds 150,000 to 200,000 clones, roughly 88% seen once. Sequencing used PBMCs. These receptors originate from a man aged 50 or older in good health and CMV-seropositive.

The rearrangement uses TRBV5-1 and TRBJ2-2; D perhaps matches TRBD2 (6 bases). The CDR3 extends over 13 amino acids. The germline V gene encodes CDR1 SGHRS and CDR2 YFSETQ. Trimming took 1 base from V and 6 from J, leaving 7 bases between them. The CDR3, as DNA: TGCGCCAGCAGCTTGAGGAGGGCCGGGGAGCTGTTTTTT. Translated: CASSLRRAGELFF. The full variable domain, rest sourced from reference TRBV5-1 and TRBJ2-2, is KAGVTQTPRYLIKTRGQQVTLSCSPISGHRSVSWYQQTPGQGLQFLFEYFSETQRNKGNFPGRFSGRQFSNSRSEMNVSTLELGDSALYLCASSLRRAGELFFGEGSRLTVL.

The table lists this clone with a few counts. This likely stems from a read error, as it lies one base from a far larger clone. The J gene is TRBJ1-6, the V gene TRBV7-9; possibly TRBD1 for D (6 bases). CDR3 length equals 17 residues. Trimming left V 4 bases short and J 9 bases short, with 22 bases between. CDR1 and CDR2 from the germline V gene are SEHNR and FQNEAQ (reference sequence). Written as DNA, the CDR3 is TGTGCCAGCAGCTCCCACGAGACAACAGGGTGTAGTTCACCCCTCCACTTT. The encoded protein is CASSSHETTGCSSPLHF.

The chain carries TRBV30 and TRBJ2-2; 11 nucleotides agree with TRBD2. The CDR3 contains 14 residues. V was clipped by 4 bases and J by 6 bases; unmatched bases: 4. CDR1 is GTSNPN and CDR2 is SVGIG in the germline V gene (reference sequence). CDR3 sequence: CAWTSGRFPGELFF. In DNA, the CDR3 is TGTGCCTGGACTAGCGGGAGGTTCCCCGGGGAGCTGTTTTTT.

This clone was observed a handful of times. This CDR3 reads CASSLLYPTGGTAYEQYF. CDR3 bases: TGCGCCAGCAGCCTACTGTACCCCACAGGCGGAACCGCCTACGAGCAGTACTTC. V usage is TRBV5-1 and J usage is TRBJ2-7; possibly TRBD1 for D (5 bases). The CDR3 spans 18 residues. In germline, CDR1 is SGHRS, CDR2 YFSETQ. Trimming stripped 4 bases from V and 2 bases from J, with 25 bases between.

This CDR3 is CASSQDTLPQETQYF. The CDR3 nucleotides read TGCGCCAGCAGCCAGGACACTCTCCCCCAAGAGACCCAGTACTTC. The rearrangement uses TRBV5-1 and TRBJ2-5, with D possibly TRBD1 on 5 matching bases. This CDR3 contains 15 residues. Germline values: CDR1 SGHRS, CDR2 YFSETQ. The germline V and J ends were trimmed by 4 bases and 1 base, with 14 bases remaining between them.

This clone was counted a single time. This chain uses TRBV14 with TRBJ2-3; tentatively, D is TRBD2 (6 bases). The CDR3 loop spans 14 amino acids. CDR1 is SGHDN and CDR2 is FVKESK in the germline V gene. The V and J ends lost 4 bases and 1 base respectively, with 9 bases between them. The CDR3 DNA follows: TGTGCCAGCAGCCTAGCGGTAGGCACAGATACGCAGTATTTT. This gives the protein CASSLAVGTDTQYF.

The CDR3 sequence is CASSVTRRGSTGANVLTF. CDR3 nucleotides: TGTGCCAGCAGTGTTACCCGCAGGGGAAGCACTGGGGCCAACGTCCTGACTTTC. V gene TRBV6-1 combines with J gene TRBJ2-6, with a weak D call TRBD1 (6 bases). Germline values: CDR1 MNHNS, CDR2 SASEGT. The CDR3 loop spans 18 amino acids. V was trimmed by 4 bases and J by 2 bases, leaving 18 bases between them.

This sequence joins TRBV11-3 and TRBJ2-7, with 14 bases that match TRBD2. This CDR3 comprises 16 residues. Germline CDR1 reads SGHNT; CDR2 reads YENEEA. V gave up 5 bases and J gave up 0 bases; unmatched junction bases: 3. Written as DNA, the CDR3 is TGTGCCAGCAGCGGAGGACTAGCGGGAGGCTCCTACGAGCAGTACGTC. This codes for CASSGGLAGGSYEQYV.

Only a few counts were recorded for this clone. This chain uses TRBV27 with TRBJ2-5; TRBD1 aligns across 7 bases. The V gene's germline CDR1 is MNHEY and CDR2 SMNVEV (reference sequence). This CDR3 comprises 13 residues. Unmatched junction bases numbered 7, after V lost 5 bases and J lost 7 bases. CDR3 nucleotides: TGTGCCAGCAGTCCAGACAGGGTGGGGACCCAGTACTTC. This encodes CASSPDRVGTQYF.

This clone appeared a few times. This chain uses TRBV6-5 with TRBJ1-1; D is uncertain. CDR1 is MNHEY, CDR2 SVGAGI, per germline. Trimming shortened V by 2 bases and J by 0 bases, and 7 bases separated the two germline ends. The CDR3 sequence is 14 residues long. As DNA, the CDR3 is TGTGCCAGCAGTTACGCGATTATGAACACTGAAGCTTTCTTT. This codes for CASSYAIMNTEAFF.

The rearrangement links TRBV7-9 to TRBJ1-5, with 8 bases that match TRBD1. CDR1 and CDR2 from the germline V gene are SEHNR and FQNEAQ (reference sequence). Trimming cost V 2 bases and J 6 bases; bases outside gene matches: 6. This CDR3 comprises 15 residues. The CDR3 is CASSLSTGAIQPQHF. For the CDR3, the DNA is TGTGCCAGCAGCTTATCGACAGGGGCGATTCAGCCCCAGCATTTT.

This clone was counted a single time. The chain carries TRBV5-5 and TRBJ1-1; no clear D. Germline CDR1 and CDR2: SGHKS and YYEKEE (reference sequence). Trimming pared 0 bases from V and 1 base from J, leaving 10 bases between. The CDR3 covers 15 residues. Here the CDR3 reads CASSLDRRGNTEAFF. The CDR3 region has the DNA TGTGCCAGCAGCTTGGACCGACGGGGGAACACTGAAGCTTTCTTT.

This clone was picked up a small number of times. The chain couples TRBV11-1 to TRBJ2-7, with a weak D call TRBD2 (7 bases). There are 15 residues in the CDR3. Trimming pared 5 bases from V and 2 bases from J, leaving 16 bases between. Germline V gives CDR1 SGHAT, CDR2 FQDESV (reference sequence). CDR3 in DNA: TGTGCCAGCAGCCTTTTGCCGGGGGGCCCCTACGAGCAGTACTTC. It specifies CASSLLPGGPYEQYF.

The table lists this clone with a few counts. This chain links TRBV29-1 with TRBJ2-1; TRBD2 agrees at 9 bases. CDR1 and CDR2 (germline): SQVTM, ANQGSEA. The V and J ends lost 3 bases and 9 bases, in that order; junction bases with no gene match: 21. The CDR3 length is 18 residues. The CDR3 DNA sequence: TGCAGCGTTGATGGTGATGACCGAGCGGGAGGCGTAGGCGGTGAGCAGTTCTTC. Translated, it gives CSVDGDDRAGGVGGEQFF.

The chain employs TRBV19 and TRBJ1-5; 8 nucleotides line up with TRBD1. The CDR3 has 14 amino acids. The V gene's germline CDR1 is LNHDA and CDR2 SQIVND (reference sequence). The V gene end was trimmed by 8 bases and the J gene end by 7 bases; junction bases not matched to a gene: 10. CDR3 in DNA: TGTGCCAGTGAGGACAGGGACTACAGGCAGCCCCAGCATTTT. Protein sequence: CASEDRDYRQPQHF. Using reference TRBV19 and TRBJ1-5 for the parts outside the CDR3, the full variable domain is DGGITQSPKYLFRKEGQNVTLSCEQNLNHDAMYWYRQDPGQGLRLIYYSQIVNDFQKGDIAEGYSVSREKKESFPLTVTSAQKNPTAFYLCASEDRDYRQPQHFGDGTRLSIL.

The chain is built from TRBV5-8 and TRBJ2-5; 13 bases agree with TRBD2. CDR3 length equals 16 residues. Germline CDR1 SGHTS, CDR2 YDEGEE. Losses at the gene ends were 4 bases for V and 5 bases for J; bases not matched to a gene: 8. The CDR3 bases are TGTGCCAGCAGCCCCCGGACTAGCGGGAGTTCGGAGACCCAGTACTTC. As protein: CASSPRTSGSSETQYF.

The V call is TRBV27, the J call TRBJ2-1; a weak D match, TRBD1 (5 bases). The CDR3 length is 15 residues. V lost 8 bases to trimming and J lost 6 bases, with 20 bases between them. Per germline, CDR1 MNHEY and CDR2 SMNVEV (reference sequence). CDR3 loop: CASSKGDLLPNEQFF. The CDR3 DNA sequence: TGTGCCAGCTCCAAAGGGGATCTCCTACCCAATGAGCAGTTCTTC.

Only a few counts were recorded for this clone. Here the CDR3 DNA reads TGTGCCACCAGCAGGACAGGGGAAGGTCCAGATACGCAGTATTTT. This codes for CATSRTGEGPDTQYF. The chain couples TRBV15 to TRBJ2-3, with TRBD1 matching 8 bases. The V segment lost 3 bases and the J segment 4 bases; nucleotides outside the gene matches: 6. The CDR3 runs to 15 residues. CDR1 is LNHNV, CDR2 YYDKDF, per germline (reference sequence).

The V and J genes are TRBV7-9 and TRBJ1-1; D not certain. Germline CDR1 SEHNR, CDR2 FQNEAQ (reference sequence). The CDR3 contains 12 residues. V was trimmed by 3 bases and J by 5 bases, leaving 7 bases between them. CDR3 residues: CASSLAKTEAFF. Written as DNA, the CDR3 is TGTGCCAGCAGCTTGGCCAAGACTGAAGCTTTCTTT.

The gene calls are TRBV15 and TRBJ2-5; TRBD1 matches 10 bases. The germline CDR1 and CDR2 sequences are LNHNV and YYDKDF (reference sequence). The CDR3 covers 15 residues. V was pared by 4 bases and J by 5 bases, with 7 bases of the junction left unmatched. CDR3 nucleotides: TGTGCCACCAGCAACCTGACAGGGGGCGCGGAGACCCAGTACTTC. This sequence encodes CATSNLTGGAETQYF.

The gene calls are TRBV5-6 and TRBJ2-7, with 8 nucleotides matching TRBD2. After removal of 2 bases from V and 7 bases from J, the junction contained 5 bases not matched to a gene. CDR1 SGHDT and CDR2 YYEEEE come from the germline V gene. This CDR3 region has 13 residues. CDR3 sequence (DNA): TGTGCCAGCAGCTTCGGCGGGGGGTGGGAGCAGTACTTC. Its translation: CASSFGGGWEQYF. Based on the CDR3 plus reference TRBV5-6 and TRBJ2-7, the full variable domain is DAGVTQSPTHLIKTRGQQVTLRCSPKSGHDTVSWYQQALGQGPQFIFQYYEEEERQRGNFPDRFSGHQFPNYSSELNVNALLLGDSALYLCASSFGGGWEQYFGPGTRLTVT.

V and J are TRBV2 and TRBJ2-7, with 7 bases lining up with TRBD1. Germline V gives CDR1 SNHLY, CDR2 FYNNEI. This CDR3 has 13 residues. The V and J ends lost 4 bases and 3 bases, in that order; junction bases with no gene match: 3. The CDR3 reads CASSGNRGYEQYF. In nucleotides, the CDR3 is TGTGCCAGCAGTGGTAACAGGGGCTACGAGCAGTACTTC.